Below, 21 T cell receptor beta chains from the same sample are listed, as sequenced in a study of T cell repertoires in cytomegalovirus infection (dated by TCRdb to the late 2010s). Sequencing instrument: Illumina HiSeq 1500. TCRdb redid the processing of the public reads, applying fastp at Q25 and MiXCR, and retained in-frame beta chains. All rows with the same CDR3 protein become a single entry with the most common DNA and genes. This sample comprises some 940,000 distinct CDR3 sequences, about a third of them detected only once. The ten largest clones take up under 15% of the sample. Read against the paper, the sample's treatment or condition label means: in vitro stimulation with specific CMV peptide epitopes to enrich CMV-specific T cells. These receptors have no known antigen. This material consisted of cultured CD8+ T cells from PBMCs, taken from culture after CMV antigen stimulation. The receptors were gathered from a human donor in good health (CMV status not recorded). Some clones in this sample may be carry-over from other donors' samples.

The rearrangement uses TRBV7-9 and TRBJ1-5, with a possible D match to TRBD1 (5 bases). Trimming removed 7 bases from V and 2 bases from J, with 9 bases in between. CDR1 SEHNR and CDR2 FQNEAQ come from the germline V gene (reference sequence). The CDR3 is made up of 13 amino acids. In nucleotides, the CDR3 is TGTGCCAGCACCAGGGAAGGCAATCAGCCCCAGCATTTT. Its translation is CASTREGNQPQHF.

This clonotype was seen only a few times. V usage is TRBV4-3 and J usage is TRBJ2-5; no clear D gene. The germline V gene has CDR1 LGHNA and CDR2 YSLEER. This CDR3 region has 13 residues. V lost 0 bases and J 5 bases, leaving 7 bases between the germline ends. In nucleotides, the CDR3 is TGCGCCAGCAGCCAAGATAGTACGGAGACCCAGTACTTC. Its protein product is CASSQDSTETQYF.

The chain combines TRBV9 with TRBJ2-1; tentative D call: TRBD2 (7 bases). CDR1 SGDLS and CDR2 YYNGEE come from the germline V gene. Trimming took 1 base from V and 8 from J, leaving 16 bases between them. The CDR3 loop spans 15 amino acids. CDR3: CASSVYKGGPYEQFF. The DNA of the CDR3 is TGTGCCAGCAGCGTATACAAGGGGGGGCCCTATGAGCAGTTCTTC.

The chain joins TRBV7-4 to TRBJ1-2; D is unclear. V lost 1 base, J lost 6 bases, and 12 bases lay in between. CDR3 length equals 14 residues. CDR1 SGHVT and CDR2 SQSDAQ come from the germline V gene. CDR3 amino acids: CASSLVGSMHGYTF. CDR3 DNA: TGTGCCAGCAGCTTAGTTGGCAGTATGCATGGCTACACCTTC.

The genes are TRBV5-1 and TRBJ2-1, with 9 nucleotides matching TRBD1. This CDR3 contains 18 residues. Trimming took 0 bases from V and 5 from J; bases not matched to a gene: 12. Per germline, CDR1 SGHRS and CDR2 YFSETQ. The CDR3, as DNA: TGCGCCAGCAGCTTGGGTGATCCCGGGACAGGGAAGCACAATGAGCAGTTCTTC. Translated: CASSLGDPGTGKHNEQFF. Based on the CDR3 plus reference TRBV5-1 and TRBJ2-1, the full variable domain is KAGVTQTPRYLIKTRGQQVTLSCSPISGHRSVSWYQQTPGQGLQFLFEYFSETQRNKGNFPGRFSGRQFSNSRSEMNVSTLELGDSALYLCASSLGDPGTGKHNEQFFGPGTRLTVL.

This chain connects TRBV27 to TRBJ2-7; D perhaps matches TRBD2 (7 bases). The V gene's germline CDR1 is MNHEY and CDR2 SMNVEV (reference sequence). Trimming left V 3 bases short and J 0 bases short, with 12 bases between. The CDR3 spans 15 residues. This CDR3 reads CASSFRGAPSYEQYF. Written as DNA, the CDR3 is TGTGCCAGCAGTTTTCGGGGGGCCCCCTCCTACGAGCAGTACTTC.

This clonotype was counted a few times. The chain links TRBV7-9 to TRBJ2-4, with D unclear. There are 13 residues in the CDR3. Looked up from germline, CDR1 is SEHNR and CDR2 is FQNEAQ (reference sequence). Trimming shortened V by 1 base and J by 8 bases, and 9 bases separated the two germline ends. The CDR3 nucleotides are TGTGCCAGCAGCTTAGTTCAGTTGCACATTCAGTACTTC. It translates to CASSLVQLHIQYF.

This clonotype occurred many times. The chain joins TRBV2 to TRBJ2-7; 7 positions match TRBD2. The trim removed 6 bases at V and 7 bases at J, leaving 0 bases unmatched. Germline-derived CDR1 and CDR2 are SNHLY and FYNNEI. The CDR3 spans 10 residues. The CDR3 loop is CASSGGEQYF. The CDR3 nucleotides are TGTGCCAGCAGCGGGGGGGAGCAGTACTTC.

This clonotype was recorded a few times. V and J are TRBV7-9 and TRBJ2-7, with 8 positions matching TRBD2. The CDR3 is made up of 14 amino acids. J was trimmed by 2 bases and V by 1 base; bases with no gene match: 1. Germline CDR1 reads SEHNR; CDR2 reads FQNEAQ (reference sequence). The CDR3 reads CASSLVAGPYEQYV. In nucleotides, the CDR3 is TGTGCCAGCAGCTTAGTAGCGGGGCCCTACGAGCAGTACGTC.

The chain links TRBV29-1 to TRBJ2-4; tentatively, D is TRBD2 (5 bases). Germline-derived CDR1 and CDR2 are SQVTM and ANQGSEA. With 2 bases removed from V and 6 bases from J, the gap between germline ends came to 14 bases. This CDR3 has 14 residues. As DNA, the CDR3 is TGCAGCGTTGAAACCCGGGGTGGAGGAAACATTCAGTACTTC. Amino acid sequence: CSVETRGGGNIQYF.

There are a few counts of this clonotype. At one end the junction does not follow the germline gene, possibly because of a read error. This rearrangement joins TRBV7-7 to TRBJ2-3, with 8 bases that match TRBD2. The CDR3 is made up of 16 amino acids. Germline lookup yields CDR1 SSHAT and CDR2 FNYEAQ (reference sequence). The CDR3 here is CASSLRAGDITDTQYF. CDR3 sequence (DNA): TGTGCTAGCAGCTTAAGAGCGGGGGACATCACAGATACGCAGTATTTT. The whole variable domain, filled in from reference TRBV7-7 and TRBJ2-3, reads GAGVSQSPRYKVTKRGQDVTLRCDPISSHATLYWYQQALGQGPEFLTYFNYEAQPDKSGLPSDRFSAERPEGSISTLTIQRTEQRDSAMYRCASSLRAGDITDTQYFGPGTRLTVL.

The chain uses TRBV2 and TRBJ2-5, with D unclear. This CDR3 has 14 amino acids. Germline lookup yields CDR1 SNHLY and CDR2 FYNNEI. Trimming left V 7 bases short and J 5 bases short, with 17 bases between. CDR3 coding DNA: TGTGCCAGCACTAGACTTGAGTCGGCGGAGACCCAGTACTTC. Amino acid sequence: CASTRLESAETQYF.

This chain connects TRBV6-2 or TRBV6-3 to TRBJ2-7; TRBD2 agrees at 8 bases. V lost 6 bases to trimming and J lost 5 bases; unmatched junction nucleotides: 9. Germline V CDR1 and CDR2: MNHEY, SVGEGT. This CDR3 contains 14 residues. In DNA, the CDR3 is TGTGCCAGCAGCTACGGACTAGCTCTAGACGAGCAGTACGTC. It codes for CASSYGLALDEQYV.

This clonotype was seen only a few times. The rearrangement links TRBV7-9 to TRBJ2-7; a weak D match, TRBD1 (5 bases). Germline CDR1 SEHNR, CDR2 FQNEAQ (reference sequence). V lost 4 bases and J lost 5, with 9 bases in between. This CDR3 has 12 residues. The CDR3 sequence: CASSSQGDEQYF. The CDR3 DNA reads as TGTGCCAGCAGCTCCCAGGGTGACGAGCAGTACTTC.

As regards this clonotype: Compared with germline, one end of the junction differs, possibly owing to a read error. The rearrangement links TRBV6-5 to TRBJ1-1; the D is unclear. The CDR3 loop spans 13 amino acids. Germline CDR1 and CDR2: MNHEY and SVGAGI. CDR3 region: CTSSYSKGTEAFF. CDR3 nucleotide sequence: TGTACCAGCAGTTACTCCAAGGGCACTGAAGCTTTCTTT.

The V call is TRBV2, the J call TRBJ1-5; D not resolved. Germline V gives CDR1 SNHLY, CDR2 FYNNEI. CDR3 length: 16 residues. The ends were cut back, 3 bases at V and 1 base at J, with 13 bases in the middle. CDR3 loop: CASSDFYLGSNQPQHF. Here the CDR3 DNA reads TGTGCCAGCAGTGATTTTTACTTGGGCAGCAATCAGCCCCAGCATTTT. Using reference TRBV2 and TRBJ1-5 for the parts outside the CDR3, the full variable domain is EPEVTQTPSHQVTQMGQEVILRCVPISNHLYFYWYRQILGQKVEFLVSFYNNEISEKSEIFDDQFSVERPDGSNFTLKIRSTKLEDSAMYFCASSDFYLGSNQPQHFGDGTRLSIL.

This clonotype was seen a handful of times. The chain combines TRBV6-6 with TRBJ2-1, with TRBD2 as a possible D gene (6 bases). CDR1 and CDR2 (germline): MNHNY, SVGAGI (reference sequence). Trimming left V 6 bases short and J 8 bases short, with 23 bases between. The CDR3 runs 16 residues. CDR3 coding DNA: TGTGCCAGCAGCCTTCCGGGACTCCCTTCCACACATGAGCAGTTCTTC. This codes for CASSLPGLPSTHEQFF.

The chain couples TRBV27 to TRBJ1-6, with 11 bases identical to TRBD1. The CDR3 sequence is 14 residues long. After removal of 6 bases from V and 10 bases from J, the junction contained 5 bases not matched to a gene. The germline gives CDR1 MNHEY, CDR2 SMNVEV (reference sequence). CDR3 loop: CASSRTGGHSPLHF. The DNA for the CDR3 is TGTGCCAGCAGCCGGACAGGGGGCCACTCACCCCTCCACTTT.

This clonotype was detected a few times. V gene TRBV7-2 combines with J gene TRBJ1-1; D gene uncertain. The CDR3 spans 14 residues. Germline V gene data show CDR1 as SGHTA and CDR2 as FQGNSA. The ends were cut back, 3 bases at V and 3 bases at J, with 11 bases in the middle. CDR3 coding DNA: TGTGCCAGCAGCTTCGAGGCAGGCTACACTGAAGCTTTCTTT. The encoded protein is CASSFEAGYTEAFF.

This rearrangement joins TRBV12-3 or TRBV12-4 to TRBJ1-5, with D possibly matching TRBD1 (5 bases). This CDR3 has 19 residues. V gave up 1 base and J gave up 3 bases, with 22 bases separating them. The CDR3 here is CASSLVSDKLDRVNQPQHF. CDR3 DNA sequence: TGTGCCAGCAGTTTAGTCTCAGATAAACTCGACAGAGTCAATCAGCCCCAGCATTTT.

This clonotype was detected ten times or more. V and J are TRBV7-2 and TRBJ1-2; 8 bases line up with TRBD1. J was trimmed by 0 bases and V by 5 bases; bases with no gene match: 14. This CDR3 is built from 18 residues. Germline-derived CDR1 and CDR2 are SGHTA and FQGNSA. The CDR3 DNA is TGTGCCAGCAGCCCATCCGGACAGGGACTCTTAGCTAACTATGGCTACACCTTC. Translated, it gives CASSPSGQGLLANYGYTF.